This T cell receptor (beta chain) is drawn from a study of regulatory T cells in long-lasting Graves disease. As for time point: persistent/refractory GD, antithyroid drugs over 5 years with positive TRAb. The TCR library used RNA extracted from PBMCs. Arm-PCR of CDR3 regions and iRepertoire HTBI primers were the basis on which TCR beta libraries were built. One entry per CDR3 protein results from TCRdb running MiXCR on the multiplex PCR reads. The top ten hold roughly 20% of the sample, which has 300,000 to 500,000 distinct CDR3 sequences, around 20% seen once. This CDR3 has 12 amino acids. V gave up 2 bases and J gave up 8 bases, with 9 bases separating them. Germline CDR1 is LGHDT and CDR2 is YNNKEL (reference sequence). The table lists this clonotype with many counts.

This sequence was found in a female donor with Graves disease. The sample in question was peripheral blood mononuclear cells (PBMCs), obtained when the disease was refractory, from a patient treated with antithyroid drugs. The rearrangement links TRBV3-1 to TRBJ1-2; maybe TRBD1 (5 bases). The CDR3: CASSQPGRGYTF. The CDR3 DNA sequence: TGTGCCAGCAGCCAACCGGGACGAGGCTACACCTTC.